This entry concerns a single T cell receptor beta chain. This clone has a single count. Its antigen target is currently unknown. No clone much larger than this one lies a single base away; base qualities are absent. The data were taken from a study of T cell responses to AZD1222 COVID-19 vaccine (dated by TCRdb to the early 2020s). Describing the broader study: A total of 230 to 250 trial participants underwent TCR sequencing, of whom about 200 had received two doses of AZD1222 and roughly 26 had received two doses of the MenACWY control vaccine. Trial participants were enrolled by age into subgroups of 18-55, 56-69 and 70-plus years, and 148, 28 and 57 TCR-sequenced participants, respectively, were included in these subgroups. Study-level results and caveats: Only 5 to 7 AZD1222 recipients were SARS-CoV-2 seropositive at baseline, limiting conclusions about previously exposed vaccinees. Participants were mostly white British, with more females than males. The authors suggested clonal diversity may have been underestimated. Because no day 14 peak-response samples were available, the repertoires could be characterized only after the peak T cell response. After two AZD1222 doses, both the breadth and the depth of spike-specific TCRs were significantly higher than at day 0 and than in MenACWY recipients. Epitopes outside the regions mutated in the B.1.351 and B.1.1.7 variants were reportedly recognized by nearly half of the unique spike-specific TCRs. The 56-69-year group was small, and its depth increase did not reach significance, likely because of low power. The vaccine-associated CD4 TCRs covered the entire spike protein, and the dominant responses fell in regions 160-218 and 743-854.

The CDR3 regions of human TCRbeta chains were analyzed by immunosequencing. As for the authors' bioinformatics: Repertoire TCRs were checked for matches against a reference library of SARS-CoV-2-specific TCRs that had been generated using the MIRA antigen-specificity platform. Breadth meant the fraction of unique TCRs that were SARS-CoV-2-associated, whereas depth meant the fraction of total T cells that were SARS-CoV-2-associated. Using the MIRA data, each spike-specific TCR was mapped to the spike region that the TCR reacts to and placed in a CD4 or CD8 class. Log10-transformed breadth and depth values were compared by one-way ANOVA with Sidak's multiple comparisons tests. TCRdb took this table from immuneACCESS and kept in-frame rearrangements with V and J called. Such tables lack part of the clones; where checked against another copy, unresolved V genes explain under half of the gap, and the rest is unexplained. For V, J and clone size, that table is used; D and trimming come from the DNA. The sample includes nearly 110,000 clones, with 90% observed a single time. The ten largest clones add up to 8% of the sample.

CDR1 and CDR2, looked up from the germline V gene (reference sequence), are MNHEY and SMNVEV. Measured from the cysteine to the phenylalanine, the CDR3 is 14 residues long. Only the CDR3 portion is preserved as DNA: 42 bases, with reading frame beginning at the first base. From V the trimming removes 8 bases and from J it removes 1 base, while the gene matches leave 4 bases of the junction unaccounted for. The time point label, read with the paper, signifies: about 28 days (+/-7) after the second vaccine dose. AZD1222 recipients with second doses at about 4 weeks or about 12 weeks were pooled, because spike-specific TCR depth and breadth did not differ between schedules. Vaccinee samples came from UK trials COV001 and COV002, including a single-blind randomized controlled phase 2/3 trial of AZD1222 (ChAdOx1 nCoV-19) in healthy adults. For TCRbeta chain sequencing, PBMC samples from trial participants were taken at day 0 and at day 28 after the second dose.

The V gene is TRBV27 and the J gene is TRBJ2-2; TRBD1 matches 7 bases in the middle. This TCR derives from an adult who received the AZD1222 COVID-19 vaccine. The specimen comprised peripheral blood, sampled 28 days after the second AZD1222 dose. The nucleotide sequence reads TGTGCCAGCGCCACAGGGGAGAACACCGGGGAGCTGTTTTTT. This codes for CASATGENTGELFF.